The present T cell receptor (beta chain) was sequenced within a study of T cell changes during pregnancy in multiple sclerosis. Produced via immunoSEQ multiplex PCR; TCRdb's table is partial and in-frame only. The profile shows 60,000 or so clones, 90% to 95% of them singletons. Trimming cost V 5 bases and J 7 bases, with 15 bases left between them. CDR1 SGHDT and CDR2 YYEEEE come from the germline V gene. This CDR3 has 14 amino acids. The V call is TRBV5-6, the J call TRBJ2-2; perhaps TRBD2 as D (6 bases). This receptor was obtained from a female donor with multiple sclerosis, enrolled in a pregnancy study. The source material was CD4+ T cells from peripheral blood mononuclear cells, sampled before pregnancy. CDR3 coding DNA: TGTGCCAGCAGGATATGGGGGGATCTCGGGGAGCTGTTTTTT. This translates into CASRIWGDLGELFF.